These 10 T cell receptor beta chains were sequenced from one sample in a study of tissue T cells after allogeneic stem cell transplantation. As for time point: mouse harvest day 7 after allogeneic transplant. Mouse grafts combined 10^7 T-cell-depleted bone marrow cells with 10^6 splenic CD5+ T cells. The data were produced by immunoSEQ multiplex PCR, yet TCRdb's version contains in-frame clones alone and is incomplete. Among some 6,100 clones listed, about 50% were seen once. The sample comprised skin. The source of these receptors is a female BALB/c mouse given C57BL/6 T cells with graft-versus-host disease after an allogeneic hematopoietic cell transplant.

This clone showed up just a few times. Any gene name here is a mouse gene name. The CDR3 DNA, read in part, is TGTGCCAGCAGGATCAGGGTTTCCAACGAAAGATTATTT. It specifies CASRIRVSNERLF. The full CDR3 protein is CASRIRVSNERLFF. This chain connects TRBV24 to TRBJ1-4; D is perhaps TRBD1 (5 bases). The CDR3 goes on 1 residue after the read ends, and that part is filled in from the germline J gene. The CDR3 sequence is 14 residues long. Germline CDR1 and CDR2: KGHTA and FRNEEI. Trimming shortened V by 6 bases and J by 0 bases, and 8 bases separated the two germline ends.

Points on this clone: Gene names denote mouse genes. The read gets to within 1 residue of the CDR3 end, and the germline J gene fills in the rest. The same CDR3 can be traced to other DNA sequences in this sample. V gene TRBV3 combines with J gene TRBJ1-1; 9 nucleotides agree with TRBD1. The CDR3 runs 14 residues. The V gene end was trimmed by 5 bases and the J gene end by 1 base; junction bases not matched to a gene: 2. Germline loops: CDR1 SNHLY, CDR2 FYNGKV (reference sequence). The sequenced part of the CDR3 DNA is TGTGCCAGCAGCCTGGGACAGGGAAACACAGAAGTCTTC. This sequence encodes CASSLGQGNTEVF. The CDR3 in full is CASSLGQGNTEVFF.

This clone was counted between two and nine times. Germline and genes here are mouse. This CDR3 is CASSLNTGGRAEQFF. The CDR3 bases that were read are TGTGCCAGCAGTCTGAACACAGGGGGCCGTGCTGAGCAGTTC. V gene TRBV26 combines with J gene TRBJ2-1; TRBD1 matches 9 bases. The observed sequence ends 1 residue before the CDR3 terminus, with the missing tail filled in from the germline J gene. The V gene end was trimmed by 2 bases and the J gene end by 6 bases; junction bases not matched to a gene: 5. CDR3 length equals 15 residues. Per germline, CDR1 KGHPV and CDR2 FQNQEV (reference sequence).

With respect to this clone: The gene names given are mouse names. Read data end 1 residue before the CDR3 end; the end is taken from the germline J gene. The same CDR3 also results from other DNA sequences found in this sample. This chain links TRBV4 with TRBJ1-1; unclear D gene. This CDR3 spans 12 amino acids. V was shortened by 3 bases and J by 1 base, with 3 bases between the two germline ends. Germline V lookup: CDR1 LGHDT, CDR2 YNNKQL (reference sequence). The CDR3 loop reads CASSYRNTEVFF. The sequenced CDR3 bases are TGTGCCAGCAGCTACCGGAACACAGAAGTCTTC.

Concerning this clone itself: Gene names are mouse gene names. With the read ending 1 residue before the CDR3 end, the germline J gene is used to fill in that end. This rearrangement joins TRBV3 to TRBJ2-1; D uncertain. The CDR3 totals 13 residues. Per germline, CDR1 SNHLY and CDR2 FYNGKV (reference sequence). V lost 7 bases, J lost 0 bases, and 7 bases lay in between. This CDR3 is CASKQYNYAEQFF. The CDR3 bases that were read are TGTGCCAGCAAACAATATAACTATGCTGAGCAGTTC.

About this clone: Gene names and germline match the mouse. The read ends 1 residue shy of where the CDR3 ends; the end is completed using the germline J gene. This rearrangement joins TRBV20 to TRBJ2-5, with unresolved D. The CDR3 has 13 residues. Germline V lookup: CDR1 GFQATS, CDR2 STVNSAI. V shed 0 bases and J shed 2 bases, with 6 bases lying between them. The part of the CDR3 DNA that was read is TGTGGTGCTAGGGATGCGGTCCAAGACACCCAGTAC. This sequence encodes CGARDAVQDTQY. The entire CDR3 is CGARDAVQDTQYF.

As for this clone: Gene names follow the mouse nomenclature. With the read ending 1 residue before the CDR3 end, the germline J gene is used to fill in that end. This rearrangement joins TRBV26 to TRBJ2-7; D not certain. This CDR3 comprises 13 residues. V lost 2 bases and J lost 2, with 7 bases in between. The V gene's germline CDR1 is KGHPV and CDR2 FQNQEV (reference sequence). Incomplete CDR3 DNA: TGTGCCAGCAGTCTGGGGCAGCCCTATGAACAGTAC. This codes for CASSLGQPYEQY. The entire CDR3 protein is CASSLGQPYEQYF.

A word on this clone: The genes and germline here are from mouse. The sequenced fragment ends 1 residue before the CDR3 boundary, so the rest is inferred from the germline J gene. The chain carries TRBV26 and TRBJ2-7; 7 bases align to TRBD2. This CDR3 is built from 13 residues. The ends lost 6 bases at V and 0 bases at J; junction bases unmatched: 2. The germline gives CDR1 KGHPV, CDR2 FQNQEV (reference sequence). The CDR3 reads CASRLGVSYEQYF. Incomplete CDR3 DNA: TGTGCCAGCAGGCTGGGGGTCTCCTATGAACAGTAC. The entire variable domain, with the rest obtained from reference TRBV26 and TRBJ2-7, is as follows: NSKVIQTPRYLVKGQGQKAKMRCIPEKGHPVVFWYQQNKNNEFKFLINFQNQEVLQQIDMTEKRFSAECPSNSPCSLEIQSSEAGDSALYLCASRLGVSYEQYFGPGTRLTVL.

In regard to this clone: Genes and germline come from the mouse. The read ends 1 residue shy of where the CDR3 ends; the end is completed using the germline J gene. The rearrangement links TRBV26 to TRBJ1-3, with D possibly TRBD1 on 5 matching bases. Germline CDR1 is KGHPV and CDR2 is FQNQEV (reference sequence). The V gene lost 2 bases and the J gene lost 0 bases, with 8 bases spanning the gap. The CDR3 loop spans 15 amino acids. This CDR3 is CASSLGQNSGNTLYF. The sequenced CDR3 bases are TGTGCCAGCAGTCTGGGACAAAATTCTGGAAATACGCTCTAT.

This clone has more than one count but fewer than ten. Mouse gene names apply. With the read ending 1 residue before the CDR3 end, the germline J gene is used to fill in that end. This chain uses TRBV26 with TRBJ2-1; D uncertain. The CDR3 extends over 14 amino acids. With 0 bases removed from V and 3 bases from J, the gap between germline ends came to 6 bases. Germline loops: CDR1 KGHPV, CDR2 FQNQEV (reference sequence). Incomplete CDR3 DNA: TGTGCCAGCAGTCTGTCACGGGCCTATGCTGAGCAGTTC. This sequence encodes CASSLSRAYAEQF. Given in full, the CDR3 is CASSLSRAYAEQFF.